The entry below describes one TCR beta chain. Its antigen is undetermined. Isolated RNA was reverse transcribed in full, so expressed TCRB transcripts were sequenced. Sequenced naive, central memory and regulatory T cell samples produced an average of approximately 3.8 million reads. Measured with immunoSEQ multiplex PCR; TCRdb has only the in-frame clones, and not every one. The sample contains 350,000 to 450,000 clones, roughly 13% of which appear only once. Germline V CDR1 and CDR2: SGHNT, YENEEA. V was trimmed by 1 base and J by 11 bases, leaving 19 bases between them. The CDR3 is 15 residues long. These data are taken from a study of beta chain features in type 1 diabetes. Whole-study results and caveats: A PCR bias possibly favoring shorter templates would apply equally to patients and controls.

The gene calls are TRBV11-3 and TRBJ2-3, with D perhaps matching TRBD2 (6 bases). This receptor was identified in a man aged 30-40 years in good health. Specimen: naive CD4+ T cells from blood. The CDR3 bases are TGTGCCAGCAGCTTAGTACGGGGGACCCGTAAGAGGCAGTATTTT. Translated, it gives CASSLVRGTRKRQYF.